These 27 T cell receptor beta chains came from one sample sequenced in a study of blood T cells in healthy people across ages. The use of a sample-barcoded 5' primer and a J-beta primer mix characterized a second PCR of roughly 7 to 11 cycles. TCRdb reanalysed the 5' RACE reads using MiXCR and keeps one entry per CDR3 protein. The table includes roughly 1.4 million distinct CDR3 sequences, 59% detected once. Sequencing input: blood. The receptors shown here come from a young man in good health.

The rearrangement uses TRBV29-1 and TRBJ2-7, with 9 bases lining up with TRBD2. Germline loops: CDR1 SQVTM, CDR2 ANQGSEA. The CDR3 has 15 amino acids. V dropped 0 bases and J dropped 4; count of bases not matched to a gene: 7. The CDR3: CSVEDGSGGAYEQYF. The CDR3 nucleotides read TGCAGCGTTGAAGATGGTAGCGGGGGAGCTTACGAGCAGTACTTC.

As regards this clonotype: One end of the junction is discordant with germline, which a read error may explain. The rearrangement uses TRBV12-3 or TRBV12-4 and TRBJ1-2; no firm D call. CDR3 size: 12 residues. CDR3 sequence (DNA): TGTGCCAGCAGTCTAGAAACCTATGGCCACACCTTC. Its translation is CASSLETYGHTF.

This chain links TRBV4-2 with TRBJ2-2, with D perhaps matching TRBD2 (7 bases). This CDR3 spans 18 amino acids. V lost 0 bases and J lost 4, with 18 bases in between. In germline, CDR1 is LGHNA, CDR2 YNFKEQ. CDR3 nucleotide sequence: TGTGCCAGCAGCCAAGATAAGGGGGACTACCGATTCACCGGGGAGCTGTTTTTT. Its translation is CASSQDKGDYRFTGELFF.

This clonotype was detected only a few times. The chain is built from TRBV11-2 and TRBJ2-5, with D possibly matching TRBD1 (5 bases). TRBJ2-7 matches the DNA end more closely, so the J call is doubtful. The germline V gene encodes CDR1 SGHAT and CDR2 FQNNGV. The CDR3 has 16 residues. The CDR3, as DNA: TGTGCCAGCAGCTTAGGGACAACCGACGATTTCTACGAGCAGTACTTC. Encoded protein: CASSLGTTDDFYEQYF.

As for this clonotype: One junction end does not reproduce the germline sequence, and a read error may be involved. V usage is TRBV15 and J usage is TRBJ1-1; D is uncertain. CDR3 length: 14 residues. Germline CDR1 reads LNHNV; CDR2 reads YYDKDF (reference sequence). CDR3 coding DNA: TGTGCCACCAGCCTAGATCGGGTGAACACTGAGGCTTTCTTT. Translation: CATSLDRVNTEAFF. The full variable domain, its missing parts supplied by reference TRBV15 and TRBJ1-1, is DAMVIQNPRYQVTQFGKPVTLSCSQTLNHNVMYWYQQKSSQAPKLLFHYYDKDFNNEADTPDNFQSRRPNTSFCFLDIRSPGLGDTAMYLCATSLDRVNTEAFFGQGTRLTVV.

The rearrangement links TRBV28 to TRBJ1-5; TRBD1 is a possible D gene (5 bases). The germline CDR1 and CDR2 sequences are MDHEN and SYDVKM. Trimming pared 8 bases from V and 6 bases from J, leaving 20 bases between. The CDR3 totals 15 residues. Here the CDR3 DNA reads TGTGCCAGCCTGGTGGGCACAGGAGATACTCAGCCCCAGCATTTT. It yields the protein CASLVGTGDTQPQHF.

The V and J genes are TRBV5-4 and TRBJ1-2; D not resolved. The CDR3 sequence is 13 residues long. Germline CDR1 reads SGHNT; CDR2 reads YYREEE (reference sequence). V was pared by 4 bases and J by 4 bases, with 11 bases between. DNA for the CDR3: TGTGCCAGCAGCCCGAGTCTTATCTATGGCTACACCTTC. Protein sequence: CASSPSLIYGYTF.

A word on this clonotype: This could be a read error, since a much larger clone is one nucleotide away. This chain uses TRBV4-2 with TRBJ1-4; a possible D gene is TRBD1 (5 bases). The V end lost 3 bases, the J end lost 7 bases, and 21 bases lay between the germline ends. CDR3 length equals 17 residues. Germline assignment: CDR1 LGHNA and CDR2 YNFKEQ. CDR3 region: CASSQRDLEGPSEKLFF. In nucleotides, the CDR3 is TGTGCCAGCAGCCAGAGGGACTTGGAAGGGCCTAGTGAAAAACTGTTTTTT.

This clonotype was seen only a few times. V and J are TRBV5-6 and TRBJ2-3; a weak D match, TRBD2 (5 bases). CDR1 and CDR2 (germline): SGHDT, YYEEEE. V was cut by 4 bases and J by 3 bases, with 21 bases left in between. The length of the CDR3 is 17 residues. CDR3 coding DNA: TGTGCCAGCAGCAACAGAAAGGGTGGCACTAGTACAGATACGCAGTATTTT. Its translation: CASSNRKGGTSTDTQYF.

The chain carries TRBV7-9 and TRBJ2-7, with D possibly called TRBD1 or TRBD2 (5 bases each). This CDR3 comprises 16 residues. Per germline, CDR1 SEHNR and CDR2 FQNEAQ (reference sequence). The V gene lost 5 bases and the J gene lost 2 bases, with 19 bases spanning the gap. CDR3 amino acids: CASSPTLGTRTYEQYF. The CDR3 DNA reads as TGTGCCAGCAGCCCCACACTGGGGACCAGGACCTACGAGCAGTACTTC.

This sequence joins TRBV13 and TRBJ2-7; 9 bases match TRBD1. CDR1 PRHDT and CDR2 FYEKMQ come from the germline V gene (reference sequence). The CDR3 spans 16 residues. Trimming removed 3 bases from V and 3 bases from J; junction bases left unmatched: 9. CDR3 bases: TGTGCCAGCAGCTTTGGGACAGGGCGCTTCGACTACGAGCAGTACTTC. Protein: CASSFGTGRFDYEQYF.

This clonotype came up many times. A much larger clone differs from this one at a single base, so this may be a read error. The gene calls are TRBV4-2 and TRBJ2-5, with 12 bases aligning to TRBD1. After removal of 0 bases from V and 11 bases from J, the junction contained 10 bases not matched to a gene. The CDR3 length is 16 residues. Germline V gene lookup returns CDR1 LGHNA and CDR2 YNFKEQ. The CDR3 here is CASSQDSGTGGNEQYF. As DNA, the CDR3 is TGTGCCAGCAGCCAAGATAGTGGGACAGGGGGCAATGAGCAGTACTTC.

The rearrangement uses TRBV9 and TRBJ2-3; D may correspond to TRBD1 or TRBD2 (6 bases each). Trimming shortened V by 0 bases and J by 2 bases, and 10 bases separated the two germline ends. In germline, CDR1 is SGDLS, CDR2 YYNGEE. This CDR3 comprises 15 residues. This CDR3 is CASSVARGDTDTQYF. The CDR3 DNA reads as TGTGCCAGCAGCGTAGCTAGGGGGGACACAGATACGCAGTATTTT.

This clonotype was found a few times. This chain links TRBV21-1 with TRBJ2-7; the table assigns TRBD2, which was not confirmed against the DNA. TRBV21-1 is given as a pseudogene. The CDR3 has 17 amino acids. CDR3 in amino acids: CASSEIASGRPPYEQYF. CDR3 nucleotide sequence: TGTGCCAGCAGCGAAATAGCTAGCGGGAGGCCCCCATACGAGCAGTACTTC.

This clonotype came up once. The J gene is TRBJ1-3, the V gene TRBV20-1; D ambiguous. V shed 5 bases and J shed 3 bases, with 14 bases lying between them. The CDR3 sequence is 14 residues long. Germline CDR1 DFQATT, CDR2 SNEGSKA (reference sequence). CDR3 protein: CSAHGPPGGNTIYF. The CDR3 DNA reads TGCAGTGCTCATGGACCGCCCGGTGGAAACACCATATATTTT.

The table lists this clonotype with a few counts. The V gene is TRBV20-1, the J gene TRBJ2-3; D remains unclear. This CDR3 comprises 14 residues. CDR1 and CDR2 (germline): DFQATT, SNEGSKA (reference sequence). Trimming took off 0 bases at V and 14 bases at J, with 21 bases between the two ends. This CDR3 is CSARDPRDSLIGYF. The CDR3 DNA sequence: TGCAGTGCTAGAGATCCCCGTGACTCCCTGATCGGGTATTTT.

Notes on this clonotype: The junction differs from germline at one of its ends, possibly a read error. The chain links TRBV7-2 to TRBJ2-2, with a weak D call TRBD2 (7 bases). This CDR3 is built from 18 residues. CDR1 is SGHTA and CDR2 is FQGNSA in the germline V gene. This CDR3 is CASSYKKGGIGSTGGLFF. The DNA of the CDR3 is TGTGCCAGCAGCTACAAAAAGGGGGGGATTGGGAGCACCGGGGGGCTGTTTTTT. Full variable domain (outside the CDR3, taken from reference TRBV7-2 and TRBJ2-2): GAGVSQSPSNKVTEKGKDVELRCDPISGHTALYWYRQSLGQGLEFLIYFQGNSAPDKSGLPSDRFSAERTGGSVSTLTIQRTQQEDSAVYLCASSYKKGGIGSTGGLFFGEGSRLTVL.

The chain combines TRBV5-6 with TRBJ1-1, with D maybe TRBD1 (5 bases). V was shortened by 7 bases and J by 4 bases, with 17 bases between the two germline ends. Germline V gives CDR1 SGHDT, CDR2 YYEEEE. The CDR3 is made up of 14 amino acids. The DNA for the CDR3 is TGTGCCAGCGGTGCGGCGGGGCGGGTCACTGAAGCTTTCTTT. It specifies CASGAAGRVTEAFF.

The chain is built from TRBV4-1 and TRBJ1-6; D call uncertain. This CDR3 contains 15 residues. V was trimmed by 1 base and J by 9 bases, leaving 13 bases between them. Germline V lookup: CDR1 MGHRA, CDR2 YSYEKL. The CDR3 loop is CASSQAWAGGSPLHF. The CDR3 DNA reads as TGCGCCAGCAGCCAAGCCTGGGCAGGAGGTTCACCCCTCCACTTT.

The rearrangement joins TRBV20-1 to TRBJ2-1; D unresolved. The germline CDR1 and CDR2 sequences are DFQATT and SNEGSKA (reference sequence). The ends were cut back, 4 bases at V and 7 bases at J, with 14 bases in the middle. The CDR3 is 13 residues long. The CDR3 region is CSAKGLGRNEQFF. The CDR3 DNA is TGCAGTGCTAAGGGATTGGGTCGTAATGAGCAGTTCTTC.

The chain carries TRBV20-1 and TRBJ2-4; a possible D gene is TRBD2 (5 bases). Germline values: CDR1 DFQATT, CDR2 SNEGSKA (reference sequence). The CDR3 is 13 amino acids. V lost 3 bases and J lost 3, with 9 bases in between. CDR3 in amino acids: CSARAGNKNIQYF. CDR3 coding DNA: TGCAGTGCTAGGGCCGGGAACAAAAACATTCAGTACTTC.

The chain recombines TRBV11-1 with TRBJ2-1; D not certain. V lost 7 bases and J lost 2, with 15 bases in between. Per germline, CDR1 SGHAT and CDR2 FQDESV (reference sequence). The CDR3 sequence is 15 residues long. CDR3 nucleotide sequence: TGTGCCAGCACCGTTACGAGGAATCCCTACAATGAGCAGTTCTTC. Translating gives CASTVTRNPYNEQFF. The full variable domain, its missing parts supplied by reference TRBV11-1 and TRBJ2-1, is EAEVAQSPRYKITEKSQAVAFWCDPISGHATLYWYRQILGQGPELLVQFQDESVVDDSQLPKDRFSAERLKGVDSTLKIQPAELGDSAMYLCASTVTRNPYNEQFFGPGTRLTVL.

The rearrangement joins TRBV10-3 to TRBJ1-1; D is perhaps TRBD1 (5 bases). The germline V gene has CDR1 ENHRY and CDR2 SYGVKD. CDR3 length equals 14 residues. V was cut by 2 bases and J by 3 bases, with 10 bases left in between. In DNA, the CDR3 is TGTGCCATCAGTGAGAACAGGCACGACACTGAAGCTTTCTTT. Translating it yields CAISENRHDTEAFF.

This clonotype was seen ten or more times. The chain has TRBV20-1 and TRBJ2-5; 7 nucleotides line up with TRBD1. The V gene's germline CDR1 is DFQATT and CDR2 SNEGSKA (reference sequence). V shed 6 bases, J shed 2 bases, and the junction held 9 bases outside the gene matches. This CDR3 is built from 14 residues. CDR3 sequence reads: CSASHRDRQETQYF. The CDR3 DNA reads as TGCAGTGCGTCTCACCGGGACAGACAAGAGACCCAGTACTTC.

Only a few counts were recorded for this clonotype. The chain combines TRBV4-1 with TRBJ2-5; TRBD2 aligns across 11 bases. The J call may not be correct, given that the DNA end is closer to TRBJ2-7. This CDR3 has 15 residues. Germline V gene lookup returns CDR1 MGHRA and CDR2 YSYEKL. CDR3 sequence: CASSQTSGGLYEQYF. Written as DNA, the CDR3 is TGCGCCAGCAGCCAAACTAGCGGGGGTCTATACGAGCAGTACTTC.

The rearrangement joins TRBV20-1 to TRBJ2-1, with no clear D. Trimming removed 3 bases from V and 1 base from J, with 10 bases in between. CDR1 and CDR2 (germline): DFQATT, SNEGSKA (reference sequence). The CDR3 is 14 amino acids. CDR3 sequence (DNA): TGCAGTGCTAGGGTGCGTTGGTCCTACAATGAGCAGTTCTTC. Translated: CSARVRWSYNEQFF.

This clonotype was observed a handful of times. The CDR3 coding sequence is TGCAGTGCTAGCCGGAGTAGCGGGAGCGAAGAGACCCAGTACTTC. It specifies CSASRSSGSEETQYF. The chain uses TRBV20-1 and TRBJ2-5; 9 bases agree with TRBD2. CDR3 length: 15 amino acids. The V segment lost 3 bases and the J segment 3 bases; nucleotides outside the gene matches: 8. Germline-derived CDR1 and CDR2 are DFQATT and SNEGSKA (reference sequence).